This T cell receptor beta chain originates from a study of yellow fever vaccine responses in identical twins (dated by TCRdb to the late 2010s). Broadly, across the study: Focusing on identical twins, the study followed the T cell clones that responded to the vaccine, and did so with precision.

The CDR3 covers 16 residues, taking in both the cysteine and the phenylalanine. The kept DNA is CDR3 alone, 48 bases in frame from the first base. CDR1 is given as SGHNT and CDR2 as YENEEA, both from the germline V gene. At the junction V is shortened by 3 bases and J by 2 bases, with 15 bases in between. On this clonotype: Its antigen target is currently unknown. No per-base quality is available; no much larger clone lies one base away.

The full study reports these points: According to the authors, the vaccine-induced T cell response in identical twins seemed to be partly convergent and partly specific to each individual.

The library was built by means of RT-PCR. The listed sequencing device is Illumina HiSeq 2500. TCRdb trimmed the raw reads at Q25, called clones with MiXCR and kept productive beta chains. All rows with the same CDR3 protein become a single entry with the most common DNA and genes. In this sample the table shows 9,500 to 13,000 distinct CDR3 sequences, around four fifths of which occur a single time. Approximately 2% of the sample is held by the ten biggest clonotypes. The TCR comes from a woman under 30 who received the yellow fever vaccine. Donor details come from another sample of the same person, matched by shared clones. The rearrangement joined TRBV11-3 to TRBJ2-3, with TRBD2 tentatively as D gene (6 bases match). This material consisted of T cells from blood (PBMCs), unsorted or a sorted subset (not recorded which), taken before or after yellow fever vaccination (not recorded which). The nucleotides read TGTGCCAGCAGCTTTTACGGGACTGGGGACACAGATACGCAGTATTTT. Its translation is CASSFYGTGDTDTQYF.